One T cell receptor (beta chain) is described in this entry. Antigen unknown. CD4+ T cells specific for antigen were expanded with viral peptide pools by the ViraFEST assay before sequencing. The authors isolated CD4+ T cells after more than eight days of culture. Either the mRNA-1273 or the BNT162b2 vaccine was given to participants as two doses. Repertoires were generated with immunoSEQ multiplex PCR, while TCRdb's copy carries only in-frame clones and drops some. The sample comprises almost 70,000 clones, around 74% of which are singletons, and 1.5% to 1.9% rests with the top ten. This sample was included in a study of vaccination effects on CD4 cells after COVID-19. About the study: Relative to the second dose, post-vaccine samples were obtained a median of 72 days later.

This CDR3 is built from 17 residues. J was trimmed by 7 bases and V by 2 bases; bases with no gene match: 8. In germline, CDR1 is SGHRS, CDR2 YFSETQ. The material sequenced was CD4+ T cells from PBMCs cultured with HCoV-229E spike peptides, taken after COVID-19 vaccination. This receptor was obtained from a human donor who received a COVID-19 vaccine. The chain carries TRBV5-1 and TRBJ2-2; 13 bases are shared with TRBD2. CDR3 sequence: CASSFIRTSGGRGELFF. The CDR3 nucleotides read TGCGCCAGCAGCTTTATAAGGACTAGCGGGGGCCGCGGGGAGCTGTTTTTT.